A selection of T cell receptor beta chains follows, all from one sample in a study of tumour-infiltrating T cells in Burkitt lymphoma. Only in-frame clones appear in the TCRdb table, and some are missing; sequencing was by immunoSEQ multiplex PCR. The table lists 7,500 to 8,500 clones, 65% to 75% of them singletons. The sequencing input was tumor tissue. The source is a human donor with diffuse large B-cell lymphoma. The CDR3 runs from the conserved cysteine through the conserved F or W. The D gene is left open where the match is weak. The size field is filled for only some rows; it gives once, few, many or a size class.

d_gene	v_gene	j_gene	abundance	CDR3aa	CDR3nt
NA	TRBV2	TRBJ2-7	few	CASRRGHLSYEQYF	TGTGCCAGCAGGAGGGGACATCTCTCTTATGAGCAGTACTTC
NA	TRBV28	TRBJ1-2	NA	CASSLDGIYGYTF	TGTGCCAGCAGTCTAGACGGTATCTATGGCTACACCTTC
NA	TRBV6-5	TRBJ2-7	once	CASSTTGPSYEQYF	TGTGCCAGCAGTACCACAGGGCCGTCCTACGAGCAGTACTTC
NA	TRBV7-8	TRBJ1-5	NA	CASSLLGTNRFSNQPQHF	TGTGCCAGCAGTCTTCTGGGGACGAACCGATTTAGCAATCAGCCCCAGCATTTT
TRBD1	TRBV19	TRBJ2-5	NA	CASSPGTGGHQETQYF	TGTGCCAGTAGTCCCGGGACAGGGGGCCACCAAGAGACCCAGTACTTC
TRBD1	TRBV4-1	TRBJ1-1	NA	CASSRADRAIDNTEAFF	TGCGCCAGCAGTCGTGCGGACAGGGCCATTGATAACACTGAAGCTTTCTTT
TRBD1	TRBV25-1	TRBJ1-5	once	CASSTGGSQPQHF	TGTGCCAGCAGCACAGGGGGCTCTCAGCCCCAGCATTTT
TRBD2	TRBV12-5	TRBJ2-1	NA	CAGQDIGGGNEQFF	TGTGCTGGTCAGGATATCGGGGGGGGGAATGAGCAGTTCTTC
NA	TRBV5-4	TRBJ1-2	NA	CASSLVGSYTF	TGTGCCAGCAGCTTGGTGGGGAGCTACACCTTC
NA	TRBV5-1	TRBJ1-1	NA	CASSPGLLFFMNTEAFF	TGCGCCAGCAGCCCGGGATTACTATTTTTCATGAACACTGAAGCTTTCTTT
NA	TRBV4-1	TRBJ2-2	NA	CASSQGPNSAGELFF	TGCGCCAGCAGCCAAGGCCCAAATTCAGCCGGGGAGCTGTTTTTT
NA	TRBV5-1	TRBJ2-5	NA	CASSTSSSVETQYF	TGCGCCAGCAGCACTTCTAGCTCAGTTGAGACCCAGTACTTC
TRBD1	TRBV9	TRBJ1-2	once	CASSGDRGGYTF	TGTGCCAGCAGCGGGGACAGGGGCGGCTACACCTTC
NA	TRBV7-9	TRBJ2-1	NA	CASSLHNNEQFF	TGTGCCAGCAGCTTACACAACAATGAGCAGTTCTTC
NA	TRBV11-2	TRBJ2-4	few	CASSLAGFGSIQYF	TGTGCCAGCAGCTTAGCAGGGTTCGGGAGCATTCAGTACTTC
TRBD2	TRBV9	TRBJ2-7	NA	CASSVGRGNLYEQYF	TGTGCCAGCAGCGTAGGGCGGGGGAACCTCTACGAGCAGTACTTC
NA	TRBV19	TRBJ1-1	NA	CASSIGLDIGTEAFF	TGTGCCAGTAGTATAGGACTGGACATAGGGACTGAAGCTTTCTTT
TRBD2	TRBV6-1	TRBJ2-5	NA	CASSPQRGEETQYF	TGTGCCAGCAGCCCCCAGCGGGGGGAAGAGACCCAGTACTTC
NA	TRBV29-1	TRBJ1-2	few	CSVTPTRGYGYTF	TGCAGCGTGACCCCAACACGCGGCTATGGCTACACCTTC
TRBD2	TRBV9	TRBJ2-5	large	CASSVAASGGERETQYF	TGTGCCAGCAGCGTCGCCGCTAGCGGGGGGGAGCGGGAGACCCAGTACTTC
TRBD1	TRBV5-1	TRBJ2-5	NA	CASSPGQGGLETQYF	TGCGCCAGCAGCCCCGGACAGGGGGGATTGGAGACCCAGTACTTC
NA	TRBV9	TRBJ1-5	NA	CASSSGTAQPQHF	TGTGCCAGCAGCTCAGGGACCGCTCAGCCCCAGCATTTT